This passage covers 16 T cell receptor beta chains from one sample sequenced in a study of blood T cell repertoires in COVID-19 (dated by TCRdb to about 2020). Receptors were amplified or captured by the immunoSEQ multiplex PCR assay. Held by TCRdb, this immuneACCESS table contains in-frame sequences only and omits some clones. Under half of the omission traces to an unresolved V gene where checked; the cause of the rest is unknown. For this sample the table gives approximately 120,000 clones, of which roughly 90% were detected only once. The ten largest clones represent roughly 8% of the sample. The source material was peripheral blood. The receptor set was obtained from a man aged 50 or older with acute or convalescent COVID-19.

The chain couples TRBV3-1 (or the pseudogene TRBV3-2) to TRBJ1-1; D perhaps matches TRBD1 (5 bases). V lost 1 base to trimming and J lost 0 bases, with 12 bases between them. CDR1 and CDR2 (germline): LGHDT, YNNKEL (reference sequence). The CDR3 runs 16 residues. The CDR3 protein is CASSQAKGVMNTEAFF. The DNA of the CDR3 is TGTGCCAGCAGCCAAGCTAAAGGGGTCATGAACACTGAAGCTTTCTTT.

This chain joins TRBV27 and TRBJ2-3, with TRBD2 as a possible D gene (6 bases). Germline-derived CDR1 and CDR2 are MNHEY and SMNVEV (reference sequence). The CDR3 is 13 amino acids. Trimming cost V 6 bases and J 4 bases, with 11 bases left between them. The CDR3 nucleotides are TGTGCCAGCAGGGAGGGAGGTTCAGATACGCAGTATTTT. This codes for CASREGGSDTQYF.

The rearrangement links TRBV6-2 or TRBV6-3 to TRBJ2-7; D is possibly TRBD1 (5 bases). Germline CDR1 reads MNHEY; CDR2 reads SVGEGT. V dropped 4 bases and J dropped 0 bases, with 31 bases sitting between them. The CDR3 spans 21 residues. The CDR3 spells CASSSDPIPGSQGSSSYEQYF. The CDR3 bases are TGTGCCAGCAGTTCCGACCCCATCCCTGGGTCTCAGGGCTCGAGCTCCTACGAGCAGTACTTC.

This chain links TRBV10-2 with TRBJ1-4; a weak D match, TRBD1 (5 bases). CDR3 length: 16 residues. Germline CDR1 WSHSY, CDR2 SAAADI. Trimming cost V 4 bases and J 5 bases, with 17 bases left between them. CDR3 DNA sequence: TGCGCCAGCAGTGTCACGGTTGGGGGGACGAATGAAAAACTGTTTTTT. The encoded protein is CASSVTVGGTNEKLFF.

The gene calls are TRBV25-1 and TRBJ2-5; 7 bases are a match to TRBD2. The germline gives CDR1 MGHDK, CDR2 SYGVNS. The CDR3 is 15 amino acids. After removal of 1 base from V and 5 bases from J, the junction contained 7 bases not matched to a gene. CDR3 sequence reads: CASSELSGGGETQYF. The DNA of the CDR3 is TGTGCCAGCAGTGAATTATCGGGGGGAGGGGAGACCCAGTACTTC.

The chain couples TRBV27 to TRBJ1-3, with 9 bases fitting TRBD1. The length of the CDR3 is 15 residues. J was trimmed by 4 bases and V by 8 bases; bases with no gene match: 9. CDR1 and CDR2 from the germline V gene are MNHEY and SMNVEV (reference sequence). The DNA of the CDR3 is TGTGCCAGCGGGGACAGGGAGGGTTCGGGAAACACCATATATTTT. It encodes CASGDREGSGNTIYF.

V usage is TRBV3-1 (or the pseudogene TRBV3-2) and J usage is TRBJ2-5, with 12 positions matching TRBD2. CDR1 and CDR2 from the germline V gene are LGHDT and YNNKEL (reference sequence). V gave up 1 base and J gave up 4 bases; unmatched junction bases: 4. The CDR3 has 16 amino acids. CDR3 DNA sequence: TGTGCCAGCAGCCAAGCCCTGGGACTAGCGGGAGAGACCCAGTACTTC. Translating it yields CASSQALGLAGETQYF.

The rearrangement links TRBV3-1 (or the pseudogene TRBV3-2) to TRBJ2-1; the match to TRBD2 covers 15 bases. The trim removed 4 bases at V and 6 bases at J, leaving 1 base unmatched. Germline-derived CDR1 and CDR2 are LGHDT and YNNKEL (reference sequence). The length of the CDR3 is 15 residues. The CDR3 sequence is CASSRTSGRGNEQFF. The CDR3 DNA follows: TGTGCCAGCAGCCGGACTAGCGGGAGGGGCAATGAGCAGTTCTTC.

The chain is built from TRBV4-1 and TRBJ2-1; 13 nucleotides match TRBD2. V lost 6 bases to trimming and J lost 8 bases; unmatched junction nucleotides: 7. The CDR3 runs to 15 residues. Germline V gene sequence: CDR1 MGHRA, CDR2 YSYEKL. The CDR3 DNA follows: TGCGCCAGCAGGCCTACTAGCGGGAGGGCCGATGAGCAGTTCTTC. Its protein product is CASRPTSGRADEQFF.

This rearrangement joins TRBV5-1 to TRBJ2-5, with 8 bases fitting TRBD1. CDR3 length: 15 residues. The germline gives CDR1 SGHRS, CDR2 YFSETQ. The J segment lost 1 base and the V segment lost 3 bases, leaving 5 bases of the junction unmatched. This CDR3 is CASSSTGAIQETQYF. The CDR3, as DNA: TGCGCCAGCAGCTCGACAGGGGCGATCCAAGAGACCCAGTACTTC.

V usage is TRBV6-5 and J usage is TRBJ2-5; 10 bases align to TRBD2. Germline CDR1 and CDR2: MNHEY and SVGAGI. The ends lost 10 bases at V and 4 bases at J; junction bases unmatched: 12. This CDR3 spans 15 amino acids. CDR3 protein: CATRDSGRPPETQYF. The CDR3 bases are TGTGCCACTCGGGATAGCGGGAGGCCTCCAGAGACCCAGTACTTC.

This rearrangement joins TRBV30 to TRBJ1-4, with 7 positions matching TRBD1. The CDR3 consists of 15 residues. J gave up 6 bases and V 2 bases, and 9 bases lay outside the gene matches. Germline V CDR1 and CDR2: GTSNPN, SVGIG (reference sequence). The CDR3 DNA follows: TGTGCCTGGAGTCCACATCGACAGGGAGATGAAAAACTGTTTTTT. This codes for CAWSPHRQGDEKLFF. The full variable domain, rest sourced from reference TRBV30 and TRBJ1-4, is SQTIHQWPATLVQPVGSPLSLECTVEGTSNPNLYWYRQAAGRGLQLLFYSVGIGQISSEVPQNLSASRPQDRQFILSSKKLLLSDSGFYLCAWSPHRQGDEKLFFGSGTQLSVL.

J is TRBJ2-7 and V is TRBV3-1 (or the pseudogene TRBV3-2), with 11 bases aligning to TRBD2. Trimming removed 5 bases from V and 4 bases from J; junction bases left unmatched: 7. This CDR3 is built from 15 residues. Per the germline V gene, CDR1 is LGHDT and CDR2 is YNNKEL (reference sequence). The CDR3 here is CASSTSGRVVYEQYF. The CDR3 DNA reads TGTGCCAGCAGCACTAGCGGGAGAGTTGTGTACGAGCAGTACTTC.

This clone was observed a single time. This rearrangement joins TRBV2 to TRBJ2-2; no reliable D call. Trimming removed 7 bases from V and 3 bases from J, with 12 bases in between. The CDR3 spans 14 residues. Looked up from germline, CDR1 is SNHLY and CDR2 is FYNNEI. DNA of the CDR3: TGTGCCAGCACCGAGGAGCTTGACACCGGGGAGCTGTTTTTT. Its protein product is CASTEELDTGELFF.

J is TRBJ1-1 and V is TRBV29-1, with D tentatively TRBD1 (6 bases). V was pared by 4 bases and J by 10 bases, with 16 bases between. Germline loops: CDR1 SQVTM, CDR2 ANQGSEA. This CDR3 is built from 12 residues. The CDR3 DNA reads TGCAGCGTTGGGATAGGGGGGGTCGGAGCTTTCTTT. Protein product: CSVGIGGVGAFF.

This rearrangement joins TRBV10-3 to TRBJ2-2; D is unclear. In germline, CDR1 is ENHRY, CDR2 SYGVKD. The CDR3 is 14 amino acids. Deletions cut 8 bases from V and 0 bases from J, with 10 bases between. As DNA, the CDR3 is TGTGCCATCTTGAACAACGCGAACACCGGGGAGCTGTTTTTT. Translated: CAILNNANTGELFF.